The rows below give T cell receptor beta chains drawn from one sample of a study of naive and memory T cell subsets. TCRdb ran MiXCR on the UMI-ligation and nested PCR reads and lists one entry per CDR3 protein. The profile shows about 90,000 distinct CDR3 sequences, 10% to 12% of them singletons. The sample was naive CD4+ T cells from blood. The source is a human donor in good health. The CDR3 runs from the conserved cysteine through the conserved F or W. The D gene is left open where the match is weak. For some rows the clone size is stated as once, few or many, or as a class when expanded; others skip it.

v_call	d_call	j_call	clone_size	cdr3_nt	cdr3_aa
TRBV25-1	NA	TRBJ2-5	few	TGTGCCAGCAGTGAAGGGGGGCTAGCGCGGAGCCAAGAGACCCAGTACTTC	CASSEGGLARSQETQYF
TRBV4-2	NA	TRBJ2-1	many	TGTGCCAGCAGCCAAAATACCGGGACGAAGGAGGAGCAGTTCTTC	CASSQNTGTKEEQFF
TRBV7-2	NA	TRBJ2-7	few	TGTGCCAGCAGCCGCGTGGTTGGGCCGGGGGAGCAGTACTTC	CASSRVVGPGEQYF
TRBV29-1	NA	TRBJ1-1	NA	TGCAGCGTTGCCAGGGTCACTGAAGCTTTCTTT	CSVARVTEAFF
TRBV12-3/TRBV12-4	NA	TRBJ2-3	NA	TGTGCCAGCAGTCAGGCCAGGGGAGGAGATACGCAGTATTTT	CASSQARGGDTQYF
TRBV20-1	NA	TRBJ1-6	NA	TGCAGTGCTAGAGATCTTGCGGGTAATTCACCCCTCCACTTT	CSARDLAGNSPLHF
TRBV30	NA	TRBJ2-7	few	TGTGCCTGGAGTCCGACAGGCCCCTACGAGCAGTACTTC	CAWSPTGPYEQYF
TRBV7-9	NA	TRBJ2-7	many	TGTGCCAGCAGCTTAGTGGGCCTTTGGGAGCAGTACTTC	CASSLVGLWEQYF
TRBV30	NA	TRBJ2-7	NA	TGTGCCTGGCAACCCGGTCGGGGGTCCACCTACGAGCAGTACTTC	CAWQPGRGSTYEQYF
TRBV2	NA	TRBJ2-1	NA	TGTGCCAGCAGGTCCAGGGGCCAGGAGCAGTTCTTC	CASRSRGQEQFF
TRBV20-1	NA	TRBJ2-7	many	TGCAGTGCCTCGGACCGCTTGAGAACCTACGAGCAGTACTTC	CSASDRLRTYEQYF
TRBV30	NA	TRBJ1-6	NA	TGTGCCGCAATTTCGGGGAAATTAAGAAATTCACCCCTCCACTTT	CAAISGKLRNSPLHF
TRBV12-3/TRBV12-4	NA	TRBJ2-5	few	TGTGCCAGCAGTTTACCCTCCAGGACCCAGTACTTC	CASSLPSRTQYF
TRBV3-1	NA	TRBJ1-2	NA	TGTGCCAGCAGCCAAGTCGATCGCTATGGCTACACCTTC	CASSQVDRYGYTF
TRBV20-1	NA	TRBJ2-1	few	TGCAGTGCTAGCTCCAGGGTCAATGAGCAGTTCTTC	CSASSRVNEQFF
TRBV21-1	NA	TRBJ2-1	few	TGTGCCAGCAGCAAAGCCCCGGGACAGGGGGTCCCTAGCGACTTC	CASSKAPGQGVPSDF
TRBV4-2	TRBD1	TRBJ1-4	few	TGTGCCAGCAGGAAGACAGGGCTCAATGAAAAACTGTTTTTT	CASRKTGLNEKLFF
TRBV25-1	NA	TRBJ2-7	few	TGTGCCAGCAGTGAGGGGTTACGATCGTACGAGCAGTACTTC	CASSEGLRSYEQYF
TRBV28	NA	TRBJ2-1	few	TGTGCCAGCAGGAACAGTGGCGTTTCGGGTGATGAGCAGTTCTTC	CASRNSGVSGDEQFF
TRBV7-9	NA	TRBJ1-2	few	TGTGCCAGCAGCCTGGGAGAGGGTGGCTACACCTTC	CASSLGEGGYTF
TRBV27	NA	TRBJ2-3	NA	TGTGCCACTTCAACCGCGACCCTGAAAGGCCCAGATACGCAGTATTTT	CATSTATLKGPDTQYF
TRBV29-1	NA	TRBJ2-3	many	TGCAGCGTTACTAGCACAGATACGCAGTATTTT	CSVTSTDTQYF
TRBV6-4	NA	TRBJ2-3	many	TGTGCCAGCAGTGTCGATGGAACCGGCACAGATACGCAGTATTTT	CASSVDGTGTDTQYF
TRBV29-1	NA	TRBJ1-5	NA	TGCAGCGTGTTACAGGAGGATAGCAATCAGCCCCAGCATTTT	CSVLQEDSNQPQHF
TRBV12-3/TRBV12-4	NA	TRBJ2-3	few	TGTGCCAGCAGCCACAACTTACAGGACCCTACGCAGTATTTT	CASSHNLQDPTQYF
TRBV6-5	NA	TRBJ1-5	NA	TGTGCCAGCAGCCTACCCGGGGTCAATCAGCCCCAGCATTTT	CASSLPGVNQPQHF
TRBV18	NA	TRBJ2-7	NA	TGTGCCAGCTCACCGGACAAGGACTCCTACGAGCAGTACTTC	CASSPDKDSYEQYF
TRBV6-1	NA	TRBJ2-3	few	TGTGCCAGCAGCCGAAGACGTGGGAGGACAGATACGCAGTATTTT	CASSRRRGRTDTQYF
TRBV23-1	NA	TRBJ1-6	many	TGCGCCAGCAGTCAAAGCGGACGGAATTCACCCCTCCACTTT	CASSQSGRNSPLHF
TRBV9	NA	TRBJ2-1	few	TGTGCCAGCAGCGTAGCCGTCCTAGAGTCCGAGGAGCAGTTCTTC	CASSVAVLESEEQFF
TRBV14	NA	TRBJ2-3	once	TGTGCCAGCCGCTTGGGGGGCGGGCCCCCCACCACAGATACGCAGTATTTT	CASRLGGGPPTTDTQYF
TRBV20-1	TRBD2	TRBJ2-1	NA	TGCAGTGCTCCCCCCCGACTAGCGGGAGGCCTCGGTGGGCAGTTCTTC	CSAPPRLAGGLGGQFF
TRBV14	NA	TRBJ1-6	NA	TGTGCCAGCAGCCAACGCACCTCGGGACGCCGGTACTCCTATAATTCACCCCTCCACTTT	CASSQRTSGRRYSYNSPLHF
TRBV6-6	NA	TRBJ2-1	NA	TGTGCCAGCAGTTACACGCTCCAGGGCGGTGAGCAGTTCTTC	CASSYTLQGGEQFF
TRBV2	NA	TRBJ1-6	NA	TGTGCCAGCAGTGAAGCTGAGGACAATCCCCACCACTTT	CASSEAEDNPHHF
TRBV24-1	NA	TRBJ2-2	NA	TGTGCCACCAGTGATTTACGGGGGGAGCTGTTTTTT	CATSDLRGELFF
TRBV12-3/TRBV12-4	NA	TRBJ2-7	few	TGTGCCAGCAAACCGTCAGGGTTCCCCCCGGCCGAGCAGTACTTC	CASKPSGFPPAEQYF
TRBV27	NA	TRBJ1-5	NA	TGTGCCAGCAGTTTTAGGGAAAGTCGGCCCCAGCATTTT	CASSFRESRPQHF
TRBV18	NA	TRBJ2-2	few	TGTGCCAGCTCACTCAACTCCCTCAGGAACACCGGGGAGCTGTTTTTT	CASSLNSLRNTGELFF
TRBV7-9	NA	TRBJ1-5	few	TGTGCCAGCAGCCTAGGGACTGTTAGCAATCAGCCCCAGCATTTT	CASSLGTVSNQPQHF
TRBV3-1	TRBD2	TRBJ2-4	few	TGTGCCAGCAGCCAGATTAGCGGGAAGTGGGCCAAAAACATTCAGTACTTC	CASSQISGKWAKNIQYF
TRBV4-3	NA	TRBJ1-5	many	TGCGCCAGCAGCCAAACATATAGCAGCAATCAGCCCCAGCATTTT	CASSQTYSSNQPQHF
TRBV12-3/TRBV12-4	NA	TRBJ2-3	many	TGTGCCAGCAAGCCCCGGCAAAGCACAGATACGCAGTATTTT	CASKPRQSTDTQYF
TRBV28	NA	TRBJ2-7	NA	TGTGCCAGCAGTTTTGAGTCGGCGGACCCCTACGAGCAGTACTTC	CASSFESADPYEQYF
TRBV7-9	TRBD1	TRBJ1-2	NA	TGTGCCAGCAGCGAAACAGGACAGGGAATCTATGGCTACACCTTC	CASSETGQGIYGYTF
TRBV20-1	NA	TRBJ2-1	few	TGCAGTGCCCCGACTAGTAGCTCCTACAATGAGCAGTTCTTC	CSAPTSSSYNEQFF
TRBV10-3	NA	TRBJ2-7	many	TGTGCCATCAGTGAGTCAGCTTCTTACGAGCAGTACTTC	CAISESASYEQYF
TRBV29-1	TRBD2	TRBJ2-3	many	TGCAGCGTCGATTCCCCTAGCGGCAAGCTCACAGATACGCAGTATTTT	CSVDSPSGKLTDTQYF
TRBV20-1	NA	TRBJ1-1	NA	TGCAGTGCTAGGGGTTGGAGAAACACTGAAGCTTTCTTT	CSARGWRNTEAFF
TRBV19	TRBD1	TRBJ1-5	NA	TGTGCCAGTAGTGGCTCACACAGGGGGATGGAGAATCAGCCCCAGCATTTT	CASSGSHRGMENQPQHF
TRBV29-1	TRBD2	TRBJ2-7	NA	TGCAGCGTTGCTCCTAGCGGGCTTCAGAGCTCCTACGAGCAGTACTTC	CSVAPSGLQSSYEQYF
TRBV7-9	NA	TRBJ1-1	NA	TGTGCCAGCAGGGGGAACACTGAAGCTTTCTTT	CASRGNTEAFF
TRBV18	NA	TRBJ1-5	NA	TGTGCCAGCTCACCAGCGATGATGGGGGGTCGAGGCAATCAGCCCCAGCATTTT	CASSPAMMGGRGNQPQHF
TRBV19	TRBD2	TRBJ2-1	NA	TGTGCCAGTAGTGTTACTAGCGGGGAGTCCTACAATGAGCAGTTCTTC	CASSVTSGESYNEQFF
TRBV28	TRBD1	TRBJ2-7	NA	TGTGCCAGCAGGACACCAGGGGGCTGGGAGGACGAGCAGTACTTC	CASRTPGGWEDEQYF
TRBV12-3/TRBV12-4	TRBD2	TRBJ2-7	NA	TGTGCCAGCAGTTTTCCGGGACTAGCGGGGGGGCCTAAACCCTACGAGCAGTACTTC	CASSFPGLAGGPKPYEQYF